These 14 T cell receptor beta chains came from one sample sequenced in a study of T cell responses to AZD1222 COVID-19 vaccine. TCRdb keeps only in-frame clones here, not all; method: immunoSEQ multiplex PCR. The sample shows about 100,000 clones, 84% of them seen only once. The source material was peripheral blood, sampled on day 0 of AZD1222 vaccination. The receptors here all came from an adult in good health.

This clone was detected once. The chain uses TRBV24-1 and TRBJ1-2; 10 bases line up with TRBD1. The CDR3 consists of 14 residues. Germline V gene data show CDR1 as KGHDR and CDR2 as SFDVKD. J gave up 8 bases and V 3 bases, and 5 bases lay outside the gene matches. In DNA, the CDR3 is TGTGCCACCAGTGATCCCGGGACAGGGGACGGCTACACCTTC. Its translation is CATSDPGTGDGYTF.

V is TRBV7-9 and J is TRBJ1-1, with no clear D. The CDR3 runs 15 residues. Germline-derived CDR1 and CDR2 are SEHNR and FQNEAQ (reference sequence). Trimming left V 1 base short and J 0 bases short, with 9 bases between. The CDR3, as DNA: TGTGCCAGCAGCTTAGGTACGGGTGTGAACACTGAAGCTTTCTTT. Protein sequence: CASSLGTGVNTEAFF.

CDR3 loop: CASSAQGIGTGANVLTF. DNA for the CDR3: TGTGCCAGTAGTGCTCAGGGAATTGGGACTGGGGCCAACGTCCTGACTTTC. The chain joins TRBV19 to TRBJ2-6; TRBD1 might be the D (5 bases). Deletions cut 5 bases from V and 2 bases from J, with 16 bases between. This CDR3 region has 17 residues. Germline V lookup: CDR1 LNHDA, CDR2 SQIVND (reference sequence).

The chain carries TRBV19 and TRBJ2-1, with 7 bases that match TRBD2. From germline, CDR1 is LNHDA and CDR2 SQIVND (reference sequence). V dropped 4 bases and J dropped 1; count of bases not matched to a gene: 16. The CDR3 has 19 amino acids. CDR3 in amino acids: CASSTLGTTASTSYNEQFF. The CDR3 region has the DNA TGTGCCAGTAGTACGCTGGGGACTACCGCCTCAACTTCCTACAATGAGCAGTTCTTC.

The chain recombines TRBV18 with TRBJ1-2, with D possibly matching TRBD1 (6 bases). Trimming removed 2 bases from V and 6 bases from J, with 16 bases in between. CDR3 length: 15 amino acids. Per the germline V gene, CDR1 is KGHSH and CDR2 is LQKENI. The CDR3 spells CASSPILGRGDGYTF. The DNA for the CDR3 is TGTGCCAGCTCACCAATCCTCGGCAGGGGAGATGGCTACACCTTC.

The chain is built from TRBV3-1 (or the pseudogene TRBV3-2) and TRBJ2-3, with TRBD2 identical over 11 bases. After removal of 4 bases from V and 4 bases from J, the junction contained 10 bases not matched to a gene. Germline CDR1 reads LGHDT; CDR2 reads YNNKEL (reference sequence). The CDR3 covers 17 residues. Here the CDR3 reads CASSPQRGSGRADTQYF. CDR3 coding DNA: TGTGCCAGCAGCCCCCAGAGGGGTAGCGGGAGGGCAGATACGCAGTATTTT.

The CDR3 DNA reads TGTGCCAGCAGCACGGGGTACGAGCAGTACTTC. Translation: CASSTGYEQYF. The V gene is TRBV11-2, the J gene TRBJ2-7; the D gene is possibly TRBD2 (5 bases). Trimming cost V 5 bases and J 4 bases, with 6 bases left between them. Germline assignment: CDR1 SGHAT and CDR2 FQNNGV. This CDR3 comprises 11 residues. The entire variable domain, with the rest obtained from reference TRBV11-2 and TRBJ2-7, is as follows: EAGVAQSPRYKIIEKRQSVAFWCNPISGHATLYWYQQILGQGPKLLIQFQNNGVVDDSQLPKDRFSAERLKGVDSTLKIQPAKLEDSAVYLCASSTGYEQYFGPGTRLTVT.

DNA for the CDR3: TGTGCCAGTAGTATCGGGCAGGCGAACACTGAAGCTTTCTTT. As protein: CASSIGQANTEAFF. V gene TRBV19 combines with J gene TRBJ1-1; no firm D call. Germline loops: CDR1 LNHDA, CDR2 SQIVND (reference sequence). The CDR3 is made up of 14 amino acids. Trimming cost V 3 bases and J 1 base, with 9 bases left between them.

V is TRBV4-2 and J is TRBJ2-3; D might be TRBD2 (5 bases). The CDR3 runs to 15 residues. V gave up 2 bases and J gave up 0 bases, with 9 bases separating them. The germline V gene encodes CDR1 LGHNA and CDR2 YNFKEQ. The CDR3 bases are TGTGCCAGCAGCCAAAGCCCGGGAAGCACAGATACGCAGTATTTT. Translating gives CASSQSPGSTDTQYF.

The V and J genes are TRBV19 and TRBJ1-5; TRBD1 matches at 7 bases. Germline values: CDR1 LNHDA, CDR2 SQIVND (reference sequence). Trimming cost V 9 bases and J 8 bases; bases outside gene matches: 13. The CDR3 runs 14 residues. As DNA, the CDR3 is TGTGCCAGCGGGACAGACAGCGATGTCAAGCCCCAGCATTTT. Translating it yields CASGTDSDVKPQHF.

CDR3 bases: TGTGCCAGCAGCCGAGGGATTGGCACTGAAGCTTTCTTT. It codes for CASSRGIGTEAFF. The chain employs TRBV3-1 (or the pseudogene TRBV3-2) and TRBJ1-1; unclear D gene. In germline, CDR1 is LGHDT, CDR2 YNNKEL (reference sequence). This CDR3 comprises 13 residues. Deletions cut 4 bases from V and 4 bases from J, with 10 bases between.

The chain is built from TRBV14 and TRBJ2-7; D gene ambiguous. Trimming left V 0 bases short and J 1 base short, with 7 bases between. Germline V gene sequence: CDR1 SGHDN, CDR2 FVKESK. The CDR3 loop spans 14 amino acids. The CDR3 is CASSQDSQSYEQYF. As DNA, the CDR3 is TGTGCCAGCAGCCAAGATAGTCAGTCCTACGAGCAGTACTTC.

This chain uses TRBV12-5 with TRBJ2-3; no definite D call. Germline CDR1 and CDR2: LGHNT and FRNRAP. This CDR3 comprises 14 residues. Trimming stripped 7 bases from V and 1 base from J, with 12 bases between. The CDR3 DNA is TGTGCTAGTGACCCAGTCGATGGCACAGATACGCAGTATTTT. Its protein is CASDPVDGTDTQYF.

The V gene is TRBV19, the J gene TRBJ2-2, with TRBD2 matching over 8 bases. The germline V gene encodes CDR1 LNHDA and CDR2 SQIVND (reference sequence). With 1 base clipped from V and 4 bases from J, the junction kept 14 bases outside the gene matches. The CDR3 length is 19 residues. The CDR3 here is CASSIVVKREPGGTGELFF. DNA of the CDR3: TGTGCCAGTAGTATAGTAGTCAAGCGGGAGCCCGGGGGCACCGGGGAGCTGTTTTTT.